This TCR beta chain was retrieved from a study of T cell repertoires in cytomegalovirus infection. TCRdb passed the reads through MiXCR, listing each CDR3 protein once. The table shows about 740,000 distinct CDR3 sequences, with 35% occurring only once. The CDR3 is 20 amino acids. Trimming left V 1 base short and J 4 bases short, with 26 bases between. The V gene's germline CDR1 is SGHTA and CDR2 FQGTGA. This TCR was sampled from a human donor in good health (CMV status not recorded). Some clones in this sample may be carry-over from other donors' samples. V gene TRBV7-3 combines with J gene TRBJ1-5, with D possibly being TRBD1 (5 bases). Sequences were obtained from PBMCs. The CDR3 bases are TGTGCCAGCAGCTTAATCCCGGGGCTTATCGGGCAGGGAATTAATCAGCCCCAGCATTTT. Its translation: CASSLIPGLIGQGINQPQHF.